This TCR beta chain was sequenced in a study of radiation and T cells in renal cell carcinoma. Regarding the study as a whole: Top tumor clonotypes rose in blood 2 weeks post-radiation, then contracted.

From germline, CDR1 is SGHTA and CDR2 FQGNSA. The CDR3 loop spans 17 amino acids. Between the trimmed V and J ends, which lost 5 bases and 2 bases, there was a span of 21 bases. TCRdb's copy holds only in-frame clones and misses some; the assay was immunoSEQ multiplex PCR. The sample lists around 94,000 clones, 80% to 90% seen once, with almost 8% in the top ten. The time point here: baseline pretreatment blood. Treatment: 15 Gy SBRT to primary tumor, nephrectomy 4 weeks later. After SBRT, blood was collected at 2 and 4 weeks, plus baseline. This renal cell carcinoma was of the clear cell type. The table lists this clone with a few counts. As yet, its antigen is unknown.

Specimen: blood, collected from a patient whose treatment included radiotherapy and nephrectomy. This clonotype was obtained from a man in his forties or fifties with renal cell carcinoma. This chain joins TRBV7-2 and TRBJ2-5; the D gene is possibly TRBD2 (5 bases). CDR3: CASSLSAPNSGQETQYF. The CDR3 nucleotides are TGTGCCAGCAGCCTCAGCGCCCCTAATTCGGGACAAGAGACCCAGTACTTC.